The rows below give T cell receptor beta chains drawn from one sample of a study of blood T cell repertoires in COVID-19. The table came from immunoSEQ multiplex PCR; TCRdb's copy has only in-frame clones and leaves some out. The profile shows around 160,000 clones, just over 90% of them singletons. Sequencing was performed on peripheral blood. These receptors were obtained from a woman aged 60 to 75 with COVID-19, enrolled during active disease. The CDR3 runs from the conserved cysteine through the conserved F or W. The order of the fields is clone size, J gene, D gene, V gene, CDR3 DNA, CDR3 protein. D genes are given only for firm matches. Expanded clones are given a class, and other clones once, few, many or no size at all.

. | TRBJ1-4 | . | TRBV5-8 | TGTGCCAGTTACGACAGGCCGTCGGAAAAACTGTTTTTT | CASYDRPSEKLFF
once | TRBJ1-4 | . | TRBV5-4 | TGTGCCAGCAGCTTGGAAGCAGGGAATAATGAAAAACTGTTTTTT | CASSLEAGNNEKLFF
. | TRBJ2-3 | . | TRBV5-6 | TGTGCCAGCAGTTACGGTCTGCTTCCTAGCACAGATACGCAGTATTTT | CASSYGLLPSTDTQYF
. | TRBJ1-2 | TRBD1 | TRBV29-1 | TGCAGCGCCTGGACAGGGGAAGGCTACACCTTC | CSAWTGEGYTF
. | TRBJ2-7 | . | TRBV7-2 | TGTGCCAGCAGCTTAAACAGGGTAAGCTCCTACGAGCAGTACTTC | CASSLNRVSSYEQYF
. | TRBJ1-2 | TRBD1 | TRBV4-3 | TGCGCCAGCAGCCCCCGGGACAGGGGAGTTGGGTCGGATGGCTACACCTTC | CASSPRDRGVGSDGYTF
. | TRBJ1-3 | . | TRBV23-1 | TGCGCCAGCAGTGGCGCCGGGTCAGAAAACACCATATATTTT | CASSGAGSENTIYF
. | TRBJ1-1 | TRBD1 | TRBV12-3/TRBV12-4 | TGTGCCAGCAGTCCAGGGGGCGCTCCGGCTTTCTTT | CASSPGGAPAFF
. | TRBJ1-2 | TRBD1 | TRBV7-2 | TGTGCCAGCAGCTTCTTGACAGGGGGCATTGGCTACACCTTC | CASSFLTGGIGYTF
. | TRBJ2-7 | . | TRBV5-1 | TGCGCCAGCAGCTCGGACAGCTACGAGCAGTACTTC | CASSSDSYEQYF
. | TRBJ1-2 | . | TRBV19 | TGTGCCAGTAGCCAGACAGCGCCTGGTGGCTACACCTTC | CASSQTAPGGYTF
. | TRBJ1-5 | . | TRBV6-5 | TGTGCCAGCAGTTACGGGGGGAGCAGTCAGCCCCAGCATTTT | CASSYGGSSQPQHF
few | TRBJ2-1 | . | TRBV4-1 | TGCGCCAGCAGCCCCTCAGGAACGGTCGATGAGCAGTTCTTC | CASSPSGTVDEQFF
. | TRBJ1-3 | . | TRBV18 | TGTGCCAGCTCACCCCTACTCTTAGCTGGAAACACCATATATTTT | CASSPLLLAGNTIYF
. | TRBJ1-1 | TRBD1 | TRBV6-6 | TGTGCCAGCAGAAAACAGGGGGAAGGCACTGAAGCTTTCTTT | CASRKQGEGTEAFF
. | TRBJ1-1 | . | TRBV4-2 | TGTGCCAGCAGCCACCCCGGGAACCGGGGGGCTGAAGCTTTCTTT | CASSHPGNRGAEAFF
. | TRBJ2-7 | TRBD1 | TRBV23-1 | TGCGCCAGCAGGGGACAGCGGAGCTACGAGCAGTACTTC | CASRGQRSYEQYF
. | TRBJ2-1 | TRBD2 | TRBV24-1 | TGTGCCACCAGGGCGGGGGGGCCGTACAATGAGCAGTTCTTC | CATRAGGPYNEQFF
. | TRBJ2-1 | . | TRBV6-6 | TGTGCCAGCAGTCCAGGTCCGGAGCAGTTCTTC | CASSPGPEQFF
once | TRBJ1-2 | TRBD1 | TRBV6-2/TRBV6-3 | TGTGCCAGCAGTTCCTGGACAGGGGGGGATGGCTACACCTTC | CASSSWTGGDGYTF
. | TRBJ2-7 | TRBD1 | TRBV10-3 | TGTGCCATCAGTGAGAGGGGGCGCTTACCCTACGAGCAGTACTTC | CAISERGRLPYEQYF
. | TRBJ1-4 | TRBD1 | TRBV7-8 | TGTGCCAGCAGCTTCCGGACAGGTTTGGGTAATGAAAAACTGTTTTTT | CASSFRTGLGNEKLFF
. | TRBJ1-5 | TRBD1 | TRBV15 | TGTGCCACCAGCAGAGAGTGGACAGGGATTAATCAGCCCCAGCATTTT | CATSREWTGINQPQHF
. | TRBJ2-2 | . | TRBV5-4 | TGTGCCAGCAGCTTGGCCCTAAGCACCGGGGAGCTGTTTTTT | CASSLALSTGELFF
. | TRBJ2-7 | TRBD1 | TRBV7-8 | TGTGCCAGCACAAAGGAGGGACAGGGAGGCTCCTACGAGCAGTACTTC | CASTKEGQGGSYEQYF
. | TRBJ1-2 | . | TRBV24-1 | TGTGCCACCAGTGACGGGACTAACTATGGCTACACCTTC | CATSDGTNYGYTF
. | TRBJ1-1 | . | TRBV25-1 | TGTGCCAGCATCCGTTCAGGGGTCACTGAAGCTTTCTTT | CASIRSGVTEAFF
. | TRBJ1-1 | . | TRBV6-5 | TGTGCCAGCGGAGCCCACTCTTCGAACACTGAAGCTTTCTTT | CASGAHSSNTEAFF
. | TRBJ1-5 | TRBD1 | TRBV6-1 | TGTGCCAGCAGTGAAGCGCGGACAGGGAAGCCCCAGCATTTT | CASSEARTGKPQHF
. | TRBJ1-2 | . | TRBV4-3 | TGCGCCAGCAGCCAAGCAGGATCGGGGGATGGCTACACCTTC | CASSQAGSGDGYTF
. | TRBJ1-1 | TRBD1 | TRBV6-6 | TGTGCCAGCAGCAGACAGGGTGTGGAAAGGACTGAAGCTTTCTTT | CASSRQGVERTEAFF
. | TRBJ1-2 | . | TRBV5-6 | TGTGCCAGCAGCTTGCCGCACAACAGTAACTATGGCTACACCTTC | CASSLPHNSNYGYTF
. | TRBJ1-1 | TRBD1 | TRBV12-3/TRBV12-4 | TGTGCCAGCAGACAGACAGGGATCACTGAAGCTTTCTTT | CASRQTGITEAFF
. | TRBJ1-6 | TRBD1 | TRBV7-2 | TGTGCCAGCAGCTTACGAGGGGGCGCGAATTCACCCCTCCACTTT | CASSLRGGANSPLHF
. | TRBJ2-1 | . | TRBV19 | TGTGCCAGTAGTATTCGGGGAGGAACCAATGAGCAGTTCTTC | CASSIRGGTNEQFF
once | TRBJ1-1 | . | TRBV7-8 | TGTGCCAGCAGCGTCAACAAACAGGGAAACACTGAAGCTTTCTTT | CASSVNKQGNTEAFF
. | TRBJ1-1 | . | TRBV19 | TGTGCCAGTAGCCCCGGGGGTATAAGTTACACTGAAGCTTTCTTT | CASSPGGISYTEAFF
. | TRBJ1-6 | . | TRBV24-1 | TGTGCCACCAGTAAATGTGGAGGGAATACTGGTTCACCCCTCCACTTT | CATSKCGGNTGSPLHF
. | TRBJ1-2 | . | TRBV7-2 | TGTGCCAGCAGCTTAGTGGCGGAGTATGGCTACACCTTC | CASSLVAEYGYTF
. | TRBJ1-2 | TRBD1 | TRBV19 | TGTGCCAGTAGTCCGCGACAGGGGGCACACCTGGTCTCTGGCTACACCTTC | CASSPRQGAHLVSGYTF
few | TRBJ2-2 | TRBD1 | TRBV19 | TGTGCCAGTAGTATAATCGACAGGGACACCGGGGAGCTGTTTTTT | CASSIIDRDTGELFF